The sequence of this T cell receptor (beta chain) was determined in a study of shared clonotypes between healthy human individuals. Some clones are missing from TCRdb's copy, which holds only in-frame ones; the method was immunoSEQ multiplex PCR. The sample holds around 2.1 million clones, under 95% seen once. Terminally differentiated effector memory CD45RA+ cells were excluded from the naive CD8 cells, which were CD45RO-negative and positively selected for CCR7. This TCR derives from a man younger than 30 in good health. Some clones in this sample may be carry-over from other donors' samples. Sequencing was done on a sample of naive CD8+ T cells from PBMCs.

The chain's CDR3 is CASSSLGSQPAYEQYF. The CDR3 DNA follows: TGTGCCAGCAGCTCCCTGGGTAGCCAACCAGCCTACGAGCAGTACTTC. This rearrangement joins TRBV7-6 to TRBJ2-7; D not resolved. Trimming cost V 4 bases and J 2 bases, with 18 bases left between them. CDR3 length equals 16 residues. Germline CDR1 reads SGHVS; CDR2 reads FNYEAQ. The complete variable domain, with remaining parts taken from reference TRBV7-6 and TRBJ2-7, reads GAGVSQSPRYKVTKRGQDVALRCDPISGHVSLYWYRQALGQGPEFLTYFNYEAQQDKSGLPNDRFSAERPEGSISTLTIQRTEQRDSAMYRCASSSLGSQPAYEQYFGPGTRLTVT.